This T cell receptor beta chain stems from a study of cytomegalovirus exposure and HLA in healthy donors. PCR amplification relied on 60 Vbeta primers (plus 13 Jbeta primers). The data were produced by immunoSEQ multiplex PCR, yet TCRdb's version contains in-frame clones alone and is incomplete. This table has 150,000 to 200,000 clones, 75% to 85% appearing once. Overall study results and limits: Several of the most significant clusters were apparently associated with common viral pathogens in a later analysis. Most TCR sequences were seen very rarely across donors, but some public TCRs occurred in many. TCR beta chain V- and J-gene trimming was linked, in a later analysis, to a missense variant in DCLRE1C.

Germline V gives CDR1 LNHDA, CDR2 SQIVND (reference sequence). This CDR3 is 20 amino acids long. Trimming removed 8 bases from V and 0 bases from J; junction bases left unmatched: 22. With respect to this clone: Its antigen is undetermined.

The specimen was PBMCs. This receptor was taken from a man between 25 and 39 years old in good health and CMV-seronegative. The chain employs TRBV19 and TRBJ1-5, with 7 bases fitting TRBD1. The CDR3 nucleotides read TGTGCCAGTCCCGGGACAGTCCCCCAGGTTCTTCCCTATAGCAATCAGCCCCAGCATTTT. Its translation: CASPGTVPQVLPYSNQPQHF.